The 15 T cell receptor beta chains in this list originate from one sample, sequenced in a study of technical replicates of blood from several donors. Produced via immunoSEQ multiplex PCR; TCRdb's table is partial and in-frame only. In the table there are approximately 75,000 clones, nearly 97% of which are singletons. The sample consisted of T cells isolated from PBMCs. The origin of the receptors is a human donor in good health.

The rearrangement links TRBV2 to TRBJ1-2, with D unclear. Germline V lookup: CDR1 SNHLY, CDR2 FYNNEI. Between the trimmed V and J ends, which lost 0 bases and 6 bases, there was a span of 11 bases. The CDR3 is made up of 14 amino acids. CDR3: CASSEARDSDGYTF. CDR3 sequence (DNA): TGTGCCAGCAGTGAAGCGCGGGATTCAGATGGCTACACCTTC.

This sequence joins TRBV19 and TRBJ1-1; a weak D match, TRBD1 (6 bases). The V end lost 4 bases, the J end lost 8 bases, and 11 bases lay between the germline ends. Germline V gene lookup returns CDR1 LNHDA and CDR2 SQIVND (reference sequence). The CDR3 has 12 amino acids. The CDR3 here is CASSTPGDEAFF. DNA for the CDR3: TGTGCCAGTAGTACTCCAGGGGACGAAGCTTTCTTT.

The rearrangement joins TRBV28 to TRBJ1-4; TRBD1 agrees at 7 bases. Germline CDR1 MDHEN, CDR2 SYDVKM. V trimming: 11 bases; J trimming: 2 bases; junction bases outside the gene matches: 2. The CDR3 loop spans 12 amino acids. The CDR3 spells CAARGTNEKLFF. CDR3 in DNA: TGTGCCGCCAGGGGGACTAATGAAAAACTGTTTTTT.

The chain combines TRBV19 with TRBJ2-3; D gene uncertain. The CDR3 is 15 amino acids. The ends were cut back, 1 base at V and 0 bases at J, with 8 bases in the middle. Germline assignment: CDR1 LNHDA and CDR2 SQIVND (reference sequence). The CDR3 DNA is TGTGCCAGTAGTATAGCGGCACTAAGCACAGATACGCAGTATTTT. Its translation is CASSIAALSTDTQYF.

The CDR3 here is CASSNILSSGTDTQYF. The CDR3 coding sequence is TGTGCCAGCAGCAATATCCTGTCTAGCGGCACAGATACGCAGTATTTT. V gene TRBV21-1 combines with J gene TRBJ2-3; the DNA was not compared with TRBD2, the D call given in the table. TRBV21-1 is recorded as a pseudogene. This CDR3 is built from 16 residues.

This rearrangement joins TRBV18 to TRBJ1-1; D possibly corresponds to TRBD1 (5 bases). Germline V gives CDR1 KGHSH, CDR2 LQKENI. Between the trimmed V and J ends, which lost 3 bases and 5 bases, there was a span of 10 bases. The CDR3 is 13 residues long. CDR3 amino acids: CASSPREATEAFF. In nucleotides, the CDR3 is TGTGCCAGCTCACCCAGGGAGGCGACTGAAGCTTTCTTT.

This chain uses TRBV27 with TRBJ2-1, with D tentatively TRBD2 (5 bases). CDR1 MNHEY and CDR2 SMNVEV come from the germline V gene (reference sequence). Between the trimmed V and J ends, which lost 6 bases and 0 bases, there was a span of 6 bases. The length of the CDR3 is 13 residues. The CDR3 here is CASRGSSYNEQFF. The CDR3 DNA follows: TGTGCCAGCAGAGGGAGCTCCTACAATGAGCAGTTCTTC.

V usage is TRBV2 and J usage is TRBJ2-3; TRBD1 matches 7 bases. CDR1 and CDR2 (germline): SNHLY, FYNNEI. V was clipped by 6 bases and J by 2 bases; unmatched bases: 14. The CDR3 has 17 amino acids. CDR3 sequence reads: CASRETYRGPNTDTQYF. In DNA form, the CDR3 reads TGTGCCAGCAGGGAAACCTACAGGGGACCAAACACAGATACGCAGTATTTT. The full variable domain, with the rest looked up from reference TRBV2 and TRBJ2-3, is EPEVTQTPSHQVTQMGQEVILRCVPISNHLYFYWYRQILGQKVEFLVSFYNNEISEKSEIFDDQFSVERPDGSNFTLKIRSTKLEDSAMYFCASRETYRGPNTDTQYFGPGTRLTVL.

The chain has TRBV19 and TRBJ2-7, with D possibly matching TRBD2 (6 bases). V lost 5 bases and J 4 bases, leaving 15 bases between the germline ends. The V gene's germline CDR1 is LNHDA and CDR2 SQIVND (reference sequence). The CDR3 consists of 14 residues. The chain's CDR3 is CASSFRGKSYEQYF. The CDR3 bases are TGTGCCAGTAGTTTTCGCGGGAAATCGTACGAGCAGTACTTC.

V gene TRBV29-1 combines with J gene TRBJ2-2; 8 nucleotides line up with TRBD1. The CDR3 loop spans 16 amino acids. Germline V gives CDR1 SQVTM, CDR2 ANQGSEA. V dropped 2 bases and J dropped 5; count of bases not matched to a gene: 10. CDR3 protein: CSVEWDQGARTGELFF. The CDR3, as DNA: TGCAGCGTTGAATGGGACCAGGGGGCAAGAACCGGGGAGCTGTTTTTT.

The chain uses TRBV9 and TRBJ2-7, with TRBD2 identical over 10 bases. The CDR3 is 14 residues long. J lost 3 bases, V lost 3 bases, and 3 bases had no gene match. Germline V gives CDR1 SGDLS, CDR2 YYNGEE. CDR3 residues: CASSAGTSVYEQYF. The CDR3 nucleotides are TGTGCCAGCAGCGCCGGGACTAGCGTCTACGAGCAGTACTTC.

The rearrangement links TRBV9 to TRBJ2-3; D might be TRBD2 (6 bases). The CDR3 has 14 residues. Germline assignment: CDR1 SGDLS and CDR2 YYNGEE. With 2 bases removed from V and 2 bases from J, the gap between germline ends came to 9 bases. The CDR3 loop reads CASSVGTATDTQYF. The CDR3 DNA is TGTGCCAGCAGCGTCGGGACTGCCACAGATACGCAGTATTTT.

The chain links TRBV6-5 to TRBJ1-1; 7 nucleotides line up with TRBD1. With 5 bases clipped from V and 2 bases from J, the junction kept 5 bases outside the gene matches. CDR1 is MNHEY and CDR2 is SVGAGI in the germline V gene. CDR3 length equals 14 residues. The chain's CDR3 is CASSSDRVNTEAFF. CDR3 nucleotides: TGTGCCAGCAGTAGTGACAGGGTAAACACTGAAGCTTTCTTT.

The V and J genes are TRBV27 and TRBJ2-2; D is uncertain. Trimming took 7 bases from V and 2 from J, leaving 11 bases between them. CDR1 and CDR2 from the germline V gene are MNHEY and SMNVEV (reference sequence). The length of the CDR3 is 14 residues. The CDR3 region has the DNA TGTGCCAGCACAGCAGCGAGAAACACCGGGGAGCTGTTTTTT. Translating gives CASTAARNTGELFF.

The rearrangement joins TRBV6-1 to TRBJ1-2, with D unclear. CDR1 and CDR2 (germline): MNHNS, SASEGT. This CDR3 contains 13 residues. Trimming took off 10 bases at V and 8 bases at J, with 20 bases between the two ends. CDR3 protein: CATDTLLSGGYTF. The CDR3 DNA follows: TGTGCCACGGATACACTACTAAGTGGCGGCTACACCTTC.